Each of the 5 T cell receptor beta chains below was sequenced from the same sample in a study of technical replicates of blood from several donors. Only in-frame clones appear in the TCRdb table, and some are missing; sequencing was by immunoSEQ multiplex PCR. Of 85,000 to 90,000 clones listed, around 92% were seen once; the top ten hold over 0.2%. Sequenced input: T cells isolated from PBMCs. These receptors were taken from a human donor in good health.

The chain carries TRBV6-5 and TRBJ1-1; D is undetermined. Germline CDR1 is MNHEY and CDR2 is SVGAGI. Trimming took 5 bases from V and 4 from J, leaving 14 bases between them. The CDR3 runs 14 residues. Here the CDR3 DNA reads TGTGCCAGCAGTACCCGGGCGGGGTCCACTGAAGCTTTCTTT. Translated: CASSTRAGSTEAFF.

The V call is TRBV19, the J call TRBJ1-2; D is perhaps TRBD1 (5 bases). The V and J ends lost 3 bases and 4 bases respectively, with 12 bases between them. The CDR3 is made up of 14 amino acids. CDR1 is LNHDA, CDR2 SQIVND, per germline (reference sequence). CDR3 in DNA: TGTGCCAGTAGTATTGGTCGACAGAGCTATGGCTACACCTTC. It is translated as CASSIGRQSYGYTF.

The genes are TRBV27 and TRBJ1-6, with unresolved D. The CDR3 has 12 residues. The germline V and J ends were trimmed by 4 bases and 4 bases, with 2 bases remaining between them. Per the germline V gene, CDR1 is MNHEY and CDR2 is SMNVEV (reference sequence). DNA for the CDR3: TGTGCCAGCAGTTCGTATAATTCACCCCTCCACTTT. Translated, it gives CASSSYNSPLHF.

The V call is TRBV9, the J call TRBJ1-2; 7 bases are shared with TRBD1. V lost 2 bases, J lost 4 bases, and 8 bases stayed unmatched. The CDR3 totals 15 residues. Germline V gene sequence: CDR1 SGDLS, CDR2 YYNGEE. Written as DNA, the CDR3 is TGTGCCAGCAGCGTGCCGGGACAGACTTTCTATGGCTACACCTTC. Encoded protein: CASSVPGQTFYGYTF.

This chain connects TRBV4-1 to TRBJ2-7, with 8 bases aligning to TRBD2. The CDR3 length is 14 residues. V was pared by 3 bases and J by 2 bases, with 3 bases of the junction left unmatched. Germline V lookup: CDR1 MGHRA, CDR2 YSYEKL. DNA of the CDR3: TGCGCCAGCAGCCACGCTAGCGGGCCCTACGAGCAGTACTTC. This translates into CASSHASGPYEQYF.